This TCR beta chain was sequenced for a study of blood T cell repertoires in COVID-19 (dated by TCRdb to the early 2020s). Study-wide context: The collaborator samples originated in the United States, Italy and Spain and spanned the acute and convalescent phases of COVID-19. The dataset comprised deeply sampled blood TCRbeta repertoires from subjects exposed to, actively infected with, or recovered from COVID-19. Where HLA class I and class II types were available, the types were taken from metadata supplied by the sample provider, not from assay-based typing. The samples were drawn from two sources: the first 160 participants of the ongoing ImmuneRACE study, and approximately 1,300 subjects contributed by 6 global collaborators. The material from the prospective study consisted of cDNA or gDNA derived from T cells, B-cell-depleted T cells, or PBMCs. The repertoires were made available in a free public database intended to serve as a resource for research on the immune response to SARS-CoV-2. The sample metadata nearly always contained a de-identified subject ID, COVID-19 status, age in years and sex.

A remark on this clone: Its antigen target is currently unknown. Base qualities are not provided; no much larger clone lies one nucleotide away.

TCRbeta CDR3 regions were amplified from genomic DNA by means of the immunoSEQ Assay, a bias-controlled multiplex PCR. The paper's data handling went like this. The number of nucleated cells in each sample was estimated from the amplification of reference gene primers within the assay. To quantify the absolute abundance of each unique TCRbeta CDR3 rearrangement, sequence reads were collapsed and filtered. For each sample, productive Simpson clonality was calculated as the square root of Simpson's diversity index across productive rearrangements. Held by TCRdb, this immuneACCESS table contains in-frame sequences only and omits some clones. Under half of the omission traces to an unresolved V gene where checked; the cause of the rest is unknown. Clone size and V and J calls were adopted from that table, with D and trimming inferred from the DNA. Present in this sample are more than 150,000 clones, approximately 94% of which were seen just once. The ten largest clonotypes hold about 0.76% of the sample.

V loses 9 bases, J loses 0 bases, and the germline ends lie 16 bases apart. CDR1 and CDR2 (KGHDR, SFDVKD) derive from the germline V gene. Including the terminal cysteine and phenylalanine, the CDR3 comprises 16 residues. The retained sequence is limited to the CDR3, 48 bases, with the frame set at the first base. In Seattle, one collaborating source enrolled patients while the infection was active and tracked those patients longitudinally over the course of disease. Whole blood was collected in K2EDTA tubes by collaborating institutions according to the institutions' own protocols. For TCRbeta analysis, collaborators shipped samples in one of three forms: frozen whole blood, isolated PBMCs, or DNA extracted from either of those sample types. What the study reported, not specific to this receptor: Clinical and demographic metadata were provided uncurated, with the amount varying by source and participant.

The sequencing sample was made of peripheral blood. The source is a man aged 30 to 45 with COVID-19, enrolled during active disease. The V and J segments used are TRBV24-1 and TRBJ1-4, with no reliable assignment of the D segment. At the DNA level, the sequence is TGTGCCACCCCCCCCACCACAAATCCAACTAATGAAAAACTGTTTTTT. This encodes CATPPTTNPTNEKLFF.